This T cell receptor beta chain was observed in a study of cytomegalovirus exposure and HLA in healthy donors. Whole-study context: Roughly 86 million unique TCRs from HLA-typed donors made up an early data release.

Researchers ran the PCR with 60 Vbeta and 13 Jbeta primers. TCRdb's table, derived via immunoSEQ multiplex PCR, lists solely in-frame clones and lacks some. The data contain 170,000 or so clones, 84% of them singletons. Points from the study as a whole: There were three CMV-associated chains whose specificity for CMV antigens was confirmed in vitro. A later analysis showed HLA-associated TCR beta chains outstripping equally common others in clonal expansion. TCR beta V- and J-gene trimming was later associated with a missense DCLRE1C variant.

Worth noting for this clone: Antigen: not known.

This receptor was identified in a girl between 10 and 17 years old in good health and CMV-seropositive. The sequenced sample consisted of PBMCs.

CDR3 DNA sequence: TGTGCCTGGAGTCTCTCGGATTCACCCCTCCACTTT. Its translation is CAWSLSDSPLHF. The rearrangement links TRBV30 to TRBJ1-6; D uncertain. This CDR3 contains 12 residues. V lost 2 bases and J lost 8, with 7 bases in between. Germline V gives CDR1 GTSNPN, CDR2 SVGIG (reference sequence).